This TCR beta chain was identified during a study of cytomegalovirus exposure and HLA in healthy donors. General study findings and limits: Altogether, about 160 TCR beta chains were recorded as cytomegalovirus-associated.

Notes on this clone: The target antigen is unknown.

The PCR had 60 Vbeta and 13 Jbeta primers. Sequencing used immunoSEQ multiplex PCR; TCRdb keeps in-frame clones, though not all of them. The sample has some 200,000 clones; the top ten hold 0.7% to 0.8%. The TCR was taken from a boy aged 10-17 years in good health and CMV-seronegative. Sample: PBMCs.

As DNA, the CDR3 is TGTGCCAGCAGCTTTGGACAGGGCGTCAATGAGCAGTTCTTC. It encodes CASSFGQGVNEQFF. The chain links TRBV7-2 to TRBJ2-1, with TRBD1 matching over 8 bases. Germline loops: CDR1 SGHTA, CDR2 FQGNSA. The CDR3 runs to 14 residues. V gave up 3 bases and J gave up 6 bases; unmatched junction bases: 4. Filled out from reference TRBV7-2 and TRBJ2-1, the complete variable domain reads GAGVSQSPSNKVTEKGKDVELRCDPISGHTALYWYRQSLGQGLEFLIYFQGNSAPDKSGLPSDRFSAERTGGSVSTLTIQRTQQEDSAVYLCASSFGQGVNEQFFGPGTRLTVL.